The 26 T cell receptor beta chains presented below share a single source sample, sequenced in a study of T-cell reconstitution after alpha-beta-depleted transplantation in children. Using unique molecular identifiers, the investigators prepared the TCRbeta library. TCRdb redid the calling of the PCR reads with MiXCR, one entry per CDR3 protein. In the table there are around 200,000 distinct CDR3 sequences, approximately 7% of which are singletons. The sequencing here drew on PBMCs from the stem cell graft donor, taken from the stem cell graft. Receptors were obtained from a human donor who donated a stem cell graft to a child with Wiskott-Aldrich syndrome.

This clonotype was detected only a few times. The V call is TRBV5-4, the J call TRBJ2-6; TRBD1 matches 7 bases. After removal of 4 bases from V and 0 bases from J, the junction contained 7 bases not matched to a gene. The CDR3 loop spans 17 amino acids. Germline loops: CDR1 SGHNT, CDR2 YYREEE (reference sequence). The CDR3 spells CASSVPGQSSGANVLTF. For the CDR3, the DNA is TGTGCCAGCAGCGTACCGGGACAGAGCTCTGGGGCCAACGTCCTGACTTTC.

This clonotype was recorded many times. The chain is built from TRBV5-1 and TRBJ2-5; tentatively, D is TRBD2 (6 bases). Germline V CDR1 and CDR2: SGHRS, YFSETQ. V was shortened by 1 base and J by 1 base, with 11 bases between the two germline ends. The CDR3 totals 15 residues. As DNA, the CDR3 is TGCGCCAGCAGCTTGACCGGGACTTTCCAAGAGACCCAGTACTTC. Translation gives CASSLTGTFQETQYF.

This clonotype was counted ten times or more. The V call is TRBV25-1, the J call TRBJ1-6, with D possibly matching TRBD1 (5 bases). Germline V lookup: CDR1 MGHDK, CDR2 SYGVNS. The CDR3 spans 16 residues. V dropped 2 bases and J dropped 14 bases, with 22 bases sitting between them. As DNA, the CDR3 is TGTGCCAGCAGTGAAGTCGGGGGGACGGGAAAAATAGCCCTCCACTTT. Encoded protein: CASSEVGGTGKIALHF.

This clonotype was counted at least ten times. The genes are TRBV24-1 and TRBJ1-1, with D unresolved. Germline CDR1 is KGHDR and CDR2 is SFDVKD. Trimming shortened V by 2 bases and J by 4 bases, and 13 bases separated the two germline ends. The CDR3 runs 15 residues. The DNA for the CDR3 is TGTGCCACCAGTGATTCACGGTGGGATTCCACTGAAGCTTTCTTT. This gives the protein CATSDSRWDSTEAFF.

In this sample, this clonotype turned up a few times. The rearrangement joins TRBV7-9 to TRBJ2-2, with D unclear. The germline V and J ends were trimmed by 4 bases and 4 bases, with 16 bases remaining between them. The germline V gene encodes CDR1 SEHNR and CDR2 FQNEAQ (reference sequence). The CDR3 is 16 amino acids. The DNA of the CDR3 is TGTGCCAGCAGCTCCAGAATAGTGACGAGCACCGGGGAGCTGTTTTTT. Residues: CASSSRIVTSTGELFF.

This clonotype was found many times. The chain recombines TRBV5-1 with TRBJ2-6, with a tentative D call TRBD2 (7 bases). Trimming shortened V by 5 bases and J by 0 bases, and 15 bases separated the two germline ends. Germline V lookup: CDR1 SGHRS, CDR2 YFSETQ. This CDR3 comprises 17 residues. For the CDR3, the DNA is TGCGCCAGCAGTAGTGGAGGGGGGGCCTCTGGGGCCAACGTCCTGACTTTC. This translates into CASSSGGGASGANVLTF. The variable domain in full, with the rest retrieved from reference TRBV5-1 and TRBJ2-6, is KAGVTQTPRYLIKTRGQQVTLSCSPISGHRSVSWYQQTPGQGLQFLFEYFSETQRNKGNFPGRFSGRQFSNSRSEMNVSTLELGDSALYLCASSSGGGASGANVLTFGAGSRLTVL.

This clonotype was seen more than once but under ten times. The rearrangement uses TRBV7-6 and TRBJ2-6, with D perhaps TRBD2 (6 bases). Trimming took off 4 bases at V and 3 bases at J, with 10 bases between the two ends. Germline V gene data show CDR1 as SGHVS and CDR2 as FNYEAQ. The length of the CDR3 is 15 residues. The CDR3 is CASSSLGGGANVLTF. The CDR3 nucleotides are TGTGCCAGCAGCTCGCTGGGAGGTGGGGCCAACGTCCTGACTTTC.

This clonotype occurred many times. The gene calls are TRBV7-2 and TRBJ2-3, with D possibly TRBD1 on 6 matching bases. Trimming shortened V by 0 bases and J by 3 bases, and 7 bases separated the two germline ends. This CDR3 contains 14 residues. Germline V lookup: CDR1 SGHTA, CDR2 FQGNSA. DNA for the CDR3: TGTGCCAGCAGCTTAGCTCAGGGGACAGATACGCAGTATTTT. This sequence encodes CASSLAQGTDTQYF.

This clonotype has at least ten counts. This chain joins TRBV6-5 and TRBJ2-5, with TRBD1 matching over 9 bases. Losses at the gene ends were 7 bases for V and 6 bases for J; bases not matched to a gene: 18. Germline CDR1 reads MNHEY; CDR2 reads SVGAGI. The CDR3 has 17 residues. Here the CDR3 reads CASTPLGGQGMSKTQYF. The CDR3 DNA sequence: TGTGCCAGCACTCCCCTGGGGGGACAGGGAATGTCAAAGACCCAGTACTTC.

This clonotype was detected ten times or more. The chain joins TRBV12-3 or TRBV12-4 to TRBJ1-4; no clear D. The CDR3 contains 15 residues. The V end lost 3 bases, the J end lost 0 bases, and 8 bases lay between the germline ends. The CDR3 nucleotides are TGTGCCAGCAGTTTGTGGAATCCAACTAATGAAAAACTGTTTTTT. Encoded protein: CASSLWNPTNEKLFF.

In this sample, this clonotype turned up many times. The chain couples TRBV5-1 to TRBJ2-1, with D perhaps TRBD2 (7 bases). Germline V gene data show CDR1 as SGHRS and CDR2 as YFSETQ. The CDR3 covers 15 residues. V was trimmed by 4 bases and J by 3 bases, leaving 14 bases between them. The CDR3 sequence: CASSPRGAGYNEQFF. The CDR3 coding sequence is TGCGCCAGCAGCCCCCGGGGGGCGGGCTACAATGAGCAGTTCTTC.

This clonotype was detected a few times. The chain joins TRBV14 to TRBJ2-2; tentatively, D is TRBD1 (6 bases). Germline V gene data show CDR1 as SGHDN and CDR2 as FVKESK. Trimming stripped 3 bases from V and 0 bases from J, with 8 bases between. The CDR3 is 15 amino acids. The CDR3 DNA is TGTGCCAGCAGCCAGGGGGCCACGAACACCGGGGAGCTGTTTTTT. The encoded protein is CASSQGATNTGELFF.

This clonotype was found many times. The chain joins TRBV10-1 to TRBJ2-5; D is uncertain. CDR3 size: 15 residues. Trimming cost V 0 bases and J 2 bases, with 10 bases left between them. Germline CDR1 reads WNHNN; CDR2 reads SYGVQD (reference sequence). The CDR3 DNA sequence: TGCGCCAGCAGTGAGTCGGTTGGGCAGCAAGAGACCCAGTACTTC. It translates to CASSESVGQQETQYF.

This clonotype was counted ten times or more. The genes are TRBV12-3 or TRBV12-4 and TRBJ1-5, with a weak D call TRBD1 (6 bases). V lost 5 bases and J 3 bases, leaving 23 bases between the germline ends. The CDR3 length is 18 residues. CDR3 in DNA: TGTGCCAGCAGTCCACTAGGGCAGGGGATTAGCGTCAATCAGCCCCAGCATTTT. Encoded protein: CASSPLGQGISVNQPQHF.

This chain uses TRBV7-6 with TRBJ1-5; D is uncertain. The better agreement between TRBJ2-3 and the DNA end casts doubt on the J call. This CDR3 is 16 amino acids long. Germline lookup yields CDR1 SGHVS and CDR2 FNYEAQ. Here the CDR3 DNA reads TGTGCCAGCAGCTTAGAAGTTCCGGGCGTCACAGATACGCAGTATTTT. Protein product: CASSLEVPGVTDTQYF.

This clonotype was picked up many times. This chain links TRBV20-1 with TRBJ2-5; TRBD1 aligns across 9 bases. The J segment lost 1 base and the V segment lost 8 bases, leaving 2 bases of the junction unmatched. The CDR3 consists of 12 residues. Germline CDR1 and CDR2: DFQATT and SNEGSKA (reference sequence). For the CDR3, the DNA is TGCAGTATGGACAGGGGCCAAGAGACCCAGTACTTC. Its translation is CSMDRGQETQYF.

This clonotype appeared many times. The V and J genes are TRBV6-6 and TRBJ1-4; unclear D gene. The V gene lost 2 bases and the J gene lost 8 bases, with 3 bases spanning the gap. The CDR3 length is 11 residues. The germline V gene encodes CDR1 MNHNY and CDR2 SVGAGI (reference sequence). CDR3 sequence reads: CASSYQEKLFF. Here the CDR3 DNA reads TGTGCCAGCAGTTACCAGGAAAAACTGTTTTTT.

The chain has TRBV6-1 and TRBJ1-1; 8 nucleotides agree with TRBD1. CDR3 length equals 15 residues. Trimming at V came to 3 bases and at J to 1 base, leaving 4 bases not matched to a gene. Germline loops: CDR1 MNHNS, CDR2 SASEGT. CDR3 nucleotide sequence: TGTGCCAGCAGTGATTACGGGACAGGGAACACTGAAGCTTTCTTT. Protein: CASSDYGTGNTEAFF.

There are a few counts of this clonotype. The J gene is TRBJ2-7, the V gene TRBV18, with 7 bases matching TRBD1. Per germline, CDR1 KGHSH and CDR2 LQKENI. The CDR3 totals 14 residues. The trim removed 6 bases at V and 3 bases at J, leaving 8 bases unmatched. CDR3 DNA: TGTGCCAGCTCTCCCCGGGACAGCCACTACGAGCAGTACTTC. It encodes CASSPRDSHYEQYF.

This clonotype was recorded many times. CDR3 amino acids: CASGYSGGLGIQYF. CDR3 bases: TGCGCCAGTGGATACAGCGGGGGTCTAGGCATTCAGTACTTC. This rearrangement joins TRBV10-2 to TRBJ2-4; TRBD2 aligns across 8 bases. Germline V gives CDR1 WSHSY, CDR2 SAAADI. The CDR3 spans 14 residues. V shed 9 bases, J shed 9 bases, and the junction held 13 bases outside the gene matches.

This clonotype has ten or more counts. The chain's CDR3 is CASRLAGGPEDTQYF. The CDR3 DNA sequence: TGTGCCAGTCGGCTAGCGGGAGGGCCGGAAGATACGCAGTATTTT. The rearrangement uses TRBV6-1 and TRBJ2-3, with TRBD2 matching 12 bases. V was clipped by 9 bases and J by 5 bases; unmatched bases: 9. This CDR3 has 15 amino acids. In germline, CDR1 is MNHNS, CDR2 SASEGT.

In this sample, this clonotype turned up a few times. This rearrangement joins TRBV20-1 to TRBJ2-1; 9 bases align to TRBD1. V gave up 3 bases and J gave up 3 bases; unmatched junction bases: 6. The germline V gene encodes CDR1 DFQATT and CDR2 SNEGSKA (reference sequence). CDR3 length: 15 residues. The CDR3 here is CSASRLGQGYNEQFF. In DNA, the CDR3 is TGCAGTGCTAGCCGATTGGGACAGGGCTACAATGAGCAGTTCTTC.

This clonotype was seen a handful of times. The V gene is TRBV20-1, the J gene TRBJ1-1; TRBD1 matches at 9 bases. The germline V gene encodes CDR1 DFQATT and CDR2 SNEGSKA (reference sequence). The CDR3 covers 14 residues. The J segment lost 5 bases and the V segment lost 1 base, leaving 5 bases of the junction unmatched. CDR3 bases: TGCAGTGCTAGAGGTCGGACAGGGGAAACTGAAGCTTTCTTT. It is translated as CSARGRTGETEAFF.

V is TRBV19 and J is TRBJ1-1; the D is unclear. Germline assignment: CDR1 LNHDA and CDR2 SQIVND (reference sequence). The CDR3 is 12 amino acids. Deletions cut 6 bases from V and 11 bases from J, with 16 bases between. Here the CDR3 DNA reads TGTGCCAGTAGCGGACCGGGGATGACTGCTTTCTTT. Its translation is CASSGPGMTAFF.

This clonotype was recorded at least ten times. The rearrangement uses TRBV4-1 and TRBJ1-2; tentatively, D is TRBD1 (5 bases). The CDR3 spans 14 residues. The germline V gene has CDR1 MGHRA and CDR2 YSYEKL. The germline V and J ends were trimmed by 0 bases and 7 bases, with 12 bases remaining between them. The CDR3 sequence: CASSQDRKGVGYTF. CDR3 in DNA: TGCGCCAGCAGCCAAGATCGTAAAGGGGTTGGCTACACCTTC.

This clonotype was detected ten times or more. The V call is TRBV7-2, the J call TRBJ2-3; 14 nucleotides align to TRBD2. The CDR3 loop spans 16 amino acids. Germline values: CDR1 SGHTA, CDR2 FQGNSA. J gave up 5 bases and V 5 bases, and 6 bases lay outside the gene matches. CDR3 in DNA: TGTGCCAGCAGCCTACGGACTAGCGGGGGGCTAGATACGCAGTATTTT. It yields the protein CASSLRTSGGLDTQYF.